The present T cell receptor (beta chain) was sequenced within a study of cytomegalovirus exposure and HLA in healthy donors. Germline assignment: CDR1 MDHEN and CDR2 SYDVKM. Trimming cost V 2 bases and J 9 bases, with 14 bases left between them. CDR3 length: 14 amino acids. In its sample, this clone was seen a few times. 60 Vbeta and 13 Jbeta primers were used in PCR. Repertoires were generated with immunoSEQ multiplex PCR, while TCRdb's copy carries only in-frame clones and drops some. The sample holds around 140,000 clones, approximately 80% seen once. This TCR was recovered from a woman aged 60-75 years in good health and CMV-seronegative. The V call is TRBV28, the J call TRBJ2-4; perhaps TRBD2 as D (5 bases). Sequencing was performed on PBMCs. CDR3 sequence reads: CASSLTITEGIQYF. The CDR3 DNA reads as TGTGCCAGCAGTTTAACAATCACCGAGGGCATTCAGTACTTC.